The next 7 T cell receptor beta chains were all read from a single sample in a study of blood T cell repertoires in COVID-19. Sequencing used immunoSEQ multiplex PCR; TCRdb keeps in-frame clones, though not all of them. Of some 97,000 clones in the sample, around four fifths were seen once. Sequencing was carried out using peripheral blood. Every receptor here comes from a man between 70 and 80 years old with active or convalescent COVID-19.

The chain recombines TRBV18 with TRBJ2-5; 8 bases are a match to TRBD1. Germline assignment: CDR1 KGHSH and CDR2 LQKENI. CDR3 length: 14 amino acids. V was pared by 2 bases and J by 2 bases, with 1 base of the junction left unmatched. CDR3 sequence reads: CASSPGTGQETQYF. The CDR3 DNA reads as TGTGCCAGCTCACCAGGGACAGGACAAGAGACCCAGTACTTC.

In DNA, the CDR3 is TGTGCCAGCAGCAGAAGTAGCGGGAGAACGACCCAGTACTTC. Encoded protein: CASSRSSGRTTQYF. This chain uses TRBV6-2 or TRBV6-3 with TRBJ2-5, with TRBD2 identical over 9 bases. CDR1 is MNHEY and CDR2 is SVGEGT in the germline V gene. V shed 6 bases and J 7 bases; nucleotides not matched to a gene: 9. The CDR3 sequence is 14 residues long.

The J gene is TRBJ2-1, the V gene TRBV18; 10 nucleotides align to TRBD1. V was clipped by 3 bases and J by 5 bases; unmatched bases: 4. The CDR3 sequence is 15 residues long. Looked up from germline, CDR1 is KGHSH and CDR2 is LQKENI. The CDR3 region has the DNA TGTGCCAGCTCACCCGGGACAGGGGCCAACAATGAGCAGTTCTTC. Residues: CASSPGTGANNEQFF.

This clone was seen repeatedly, ten times or more. The genes are TRBV19 and TRBJ1-1; D is unclear. This CDR3 is built from 11 residues. CDR1 is LNHDA and CDR2 is SQIVND in the germline V gene (reference sequence). The V and J ends lost 7 bases and 5 bases respectively, with 8 bases between them. This CDR3 reads CASNWRTEAFF. The DNA of the CDR3 is TGTGCCAGTAATTGGAGGACTGAAGCTTTCTTT. Supplemented by reference TRBV19 and TRBJ1-1, the full variable domain reads DGGITQSPKYLFRKEGQNVTLSCEQNLNHDAMYWYRQDPGQGLRLIYYSQIVNDFQKGDIAEGYSVSREKKESFPLTVTSAQKNPTAFYLCASNWRTEAFFGQGTRLTVV.

The rearrangement links TRBV5-4 to TRBJ2-7; 8 bases are a match to TRBD2. The V gene end was trimmed by 0 bases and the J gene end by 6 bases; junction bases not matched to a gene: 8. Germline V gives CDR1 SGHNT, CDR2 YYREEE (reference sequence). The CDR3 is 15 residues long. CDR3 sequence reads: CASSLAGGAGGEQYF. The DNA of the CDR3 is TGTGCCAGCAGCTTGGCCGGGGGGGCCGGGGGCGAGCAGTACTTC.

This chain uses TRBV5-1 with TRBJ2-1; TRBD2 is a possible D gene (5 bases). Trimming took 2 bases from V and 4 from J, leaving 22 bases between them. In germline, CDR1 is SGHRS, CDR2 YFSETQ. This CDR3 has 18 residues. The CDR3 coding sequence is TGCGCCAGCAGCTTAACTCCCAGACAAGCGGCCGTTTACAATGAGCAGTTCTTC. Its protein is CASSLTPRQAAVYNEQFF.

This sequence joins TRBV7-8 and TRBJ1-5; D is perhaps TRBD1 (6 bases). The CDR3 loop spans 14 amino acids. V was shortened by 5 bases and J by 7 bases, with 15 bases between the two germline ends. Germline V gene data show CDR1 as SGHVS and CDR2 as FQNEAQ. Here the CDR3 reads CASSTQGGGQPQHF. As DNA, the CDR3 is TGTGCCAGCAGCACACAAGGGGGGGGGCAGCCCCAGCATTTT.